This is a list of T cell receptor beta chains from one sample in a study of CD8 T cells in ankylosing spondylitis. TCRdb re-derived calls from the 5' RACE reads in MiXCR, one entry per CDR3 protein. This table has hundreds of thousands of distinct CDR3 sequences, 20% to 25% appearing once. The sequenced sample was blood, either unsorted or a sorted T cell fraction (not recorded which). The receptors were gathered from a male donor with ankylosing spondylitis or in good health (not recorded which). Both conserved end residues are part of each CDR3. The D gene is left open where the match is weak. Clone size is stated in some rows and not others, as once, few, many or a class when expanded.

clone size: few
D gene: .
V gene: TRBV12-3/TRBV12-4
J gene: TRBJ1-1
CDR3 protein: CASIVQGGAFF
CDR3 DNA: TGTGCCAGCATCGTACAGGGTGGAGCTTTCTTT

clone size: .
D gene: .
V gene: TRBV7-9
J gene: TRBJ2-6
CDR3 protein: CALPSSTSGANVLTF
CDR3 DNA: TGTGCCTTACCCAGCAGCACCTCTGGGGCCAACGTCCTGACTTTC

clone size: few
D gene: .
V gene: TRBV7-3
J gene: TRBJ2-2
CDR3 protein: CASSHSGGELFF
CDR3 DNA: TGTGCCAGCAGCCACAGTGGCGGGGAGCTGTTTTTT

clone size: .
D gene: TRBD1
V gene: TRBV4-1
J gene: TRBJ2-5
CDR3 protein: CASSQVGTEETQYF
CDR3 DNA: TGCGCCAGCAGCCAAGTCGGGACAGAAGAGACCCAGTACTTC

clone size: .
D gene: .
V gene: TRBV7-9
J gene: TRBJ2-7
CDR3 protein: CASSIGQIYEQYF
CDR3 DNA: TGTGCCAGCAGCATAGGACAGATCTACGAGCAGTACTTC

clone size: few
D gene: .
V gene: TRBV28
J gene: TRBJ2-1
CDR3 protein: CASSYFSVYNEQFF
CDR3 DNA: TGTGCCAGCAGTTACTTCTCGGTATACAATGAGCAGTTCTTC

clone size: .
D gene: .
V gene: TRBV5-6
J gene: TRBJ2-7
CDR3 protein: CASSLAGSHSYEQYF
CDR3 DNA: TGTGCCAGCAGCTTGGCTGGGTCCCATTCCTACGAGCAGTACTTC

clone size: .
D gene: TRBD2
V gene: TRBV20-1
J gene: TRBJ2-3
CDR3 protein: CSARDVASGEAGDTQYF
CDR3 DNA: TGCAGTGCTAGAGATGTAGCTAGCGGGGAAGCAGGGGATACGCAGTATTTT

clone size: .
D gene: TRBD1
V gene: TRBV18
J gene: TRBJ2-7
CDR3 protein: CASSPIRGQGASEQYF
CDR3 DNA: TGTGCCAGCTCACCAATCAGGGGACAGGGGGCCTCCGAGCAGTACTTC

clone size: few
D gene: .
V gene: TRBV20-1
J gene: TRBJ2-1
CDR3 protein: CSARLVSSYNEQFF
CDR3 DNA: TGCAGTGCTAGGTTAGTGAGCTCCTACAATGAGCAGTTCTTC

clone size: .
D gene: .
V gene: TRBV4-1
J gene: TRBJ2-1
CDR3 protein: CASSQAGDEQFF
CDR3 DNA: TGCGCCAGCAGCCAAGCCGGTGATGAGCAGTTCTTC

clone size: .
D gene: .
V gene: TRBV7-9
J gene: TRBJ2-4
CDR3 protein: CASSLGWGKNIQYF
CDR3 DNA: TGTGCCAGCAGCCTCGGGTGGGGGAAAAACATTCAGTACTTC

clone size: .
D gene: .
V gene: TRBV5-1
J gene: TRBJ2-7
CDR3 protein: CASSSVKDREQYF
CDR3 DNA: TGCGCCAGCAGCTCGGTGAAAGATCGCGAGCAGTACTTC

clone size: many
D gene: TRBD1
V gene: TRBV12-3/TRBV12-4
J gene: TRBJ2-7
CDR3 protein: CASSPTGAHEQYF
CDR3 DNA: TGTGCCAGCAGTCCTACAGGGGCCCACGAGCAGTACTTC

clone size: many
D gene: .
V gene: TRBV5-1
J gene: TRBJ2-2
CDR3 protein: CASSSGGELFF
CDR3 DNA: TGCGCCAGCAGCTCCGGCGGGGAGCTGTTTTTT

clone size: .
D gene: .
V gene: TRBV10-3
J gene: TRBJ2-5
CDR3 protein: CAISEGGKTEQETQYF
CDR3 DNA: TGTGCCATCAGTGAGGGGGGGAAGACAGAACAAGAGACCCAGTACTTC

clone size: .
D gene: TRBD1
V gene: TRBV6-1
J gene: TRBJ2-7
CDR3 protein: CASSPLGQGVYEQYF
CDR3 DNA: TGTGCCAGCAGCCCCCTGGGACAGGGGGTCTACGAGCAGTACTTC

clone size: once
D gene: .
V gene: TRBV16
J gene: TRBJ2-1
CDR3 protein: CASSQAEVYNEQFF
CDR3 DNA: TGTGCCAGCAGCCAAGCCGAAGTCTACAATGAGCAGTTCTTC

clone size: few
D gene: .
V gene: TRBV27
J gene: TRBJ1-1
CDR3 protein: CASSLSSVNTEAFF
CDR3 DNA: TGTGCCAGCAGTTTATCATCCGTGAACACTGAAGCTTTCTTT